The 30 T cell receptor beta chains below all came from one sample that was sequenced in a study of human T cells and chemical hapten exposure. TCRdb re-analysed the RACE reads in MiXCR, keeping a single row per CDR3 protein. The sample consists of about 42,000 distinct CDR3 sequences, 8.5% to 10% of them appearing once. Indicated time point: patch test 2, 6 weeks after DPC sensitization. Documented treatment: therapeutic diphenylcyclopropenone sensitization with weekly scalp DPC. The input for sequencing was whole blood, taken in connection with sensitization to the hapten diphenylcyclopropenone (DPC). The source is a woman aged 40 to 49 with alopecia areata. Some clones in this sample may be carry-over from other donors' samples.

This clonotype was observed many times. V is TRBV7-3 and J is TRBJ2-7, with 12 bases aligning to TRBD1. The CDR3 has 17 amino acids. Germline CDR1 is SGHTA and CDR2 is FQGTGA. V shed 3 bases, J shed 0 bases, and the junction held 6 bases outside the gene matches. The CDR3 bases are TGTGCCAGCAGCTTGGGGACAGGGGGCTTTAGCTCCTACGAGCAGTACTTC. This translates into CASSLGTGGFSSYEQYF.

This clonotype has a count of ten or more. The chain is built from TRBV2 and TRBJ2-3; TRBD2 might be the D (5 bases). Germline-derived CDR1 and CDR2 are SNHLY and FYNNEI. The CDR3 is 16 amino acids. The ends were cut back, 0 bases at V and 0 bases at J, with 10 bases in the middle. The CDR3 here is CASSEARAPSTDTQYF. The CDR3 DNA reads TGTGCCAGCAGTGAAGCGAGGGCGCCAAGCACAGATACGCAGTATTTT.

This clonotype was counted ten times or more. The CDR3 loop reads CASSETSGGADTQYF. CDR3 in DNA: TGTGCCAGCAGTGAGACTAGCGGGGGGGCAGATACGCAGTATTTT. This chain links TRBV6-4 with TRBJ2-3; 14 bases map to TRBD2. Trimming took 3 bases from V and 4 from J; bases not matched to a gene: 0. This CDR3 region has 15 residues. Germline CDR1 and CDR2: MRHNA and SNTAGT.

This clonotype has just a few counts. This chain uses TRBV6-5 with TRBJ2-7, with a weak D call TRBD2 (6 bases). CDR1 is MNHEY, CDR2 SVGAGI, per germline. The CDR3 sequence is 15 residues long. V was cut by 2 bases and J by 0 bases, with 11 bases left in between. In DNA, the CDR3 is TGTGCCAGCAGTTACGCGGGGCCCAGCTCCTACGAGCAGTACTTC. It translates to CASSYAGPSSYEQYF.

This clonotype was observed at least ten times. V usage is TRBV6-1 and J usage is TRBJ2-1, with D perhaps matching TRBD2 (6 bases). The CDR3 is 15 amino acids. Germline V lookup: CDR1 MNHNS, CDR2 SASEGT. The ends were cut back, 1 base at V and 7 bases at J, with 14 bases in the middle. As DNA, the CDR3 is TGTGCCAGCAGTGAAGAGGGCGGGGAGGCGAATGAGCAGTTCTTC. Translated: CASSEEGGEANEQFF.

This rearrangement joins TRBV9 to TRBJ1-6, with 12 nucleotides matching TRBD1. J lost 9 bases, V lost 10 bases, and 5 bases had no gene match. In germline, CDR1 is SGDLS, CDR2 YYNGEE. The CDR3 runs 13 residues. The CDR3 DNA reads TGTGCCGGGGACAGGGGGCGTTTTTCACCCCTCCACTTT. Its translation: CAGDRGRFSPLHF.

This clonotype was seen ten or more times. The rearrangement links TRBV27 to TRBJ2-3, with 11 bases lining up with TRBD1. Germline V gives CDR1 MNHEY, CDR2 SMNVEV (reference sequence). J lost 8 bases, V lost 5 bases, and 6 bases had no gene match. The CDR3 covers 14 residues. CDR3 DNA: TGTGCCAGCAGTAACGGACAGGGGGCATCTACGCAGTATTTT. It encodes CASSNGQGASTQYF.

Many counts were recorded for this clonotype. V gene TRBV20-1 combines with J gene TRBJ1-3; D remains ambiguous. This CDR3 spans 14 amino acids. Germline V gene lookup returns CDR1 DFQATT and CDR2 SNEGSKA (reference sequence). Trimming shortened V by 1 base and J by 2 bases, and 9 bases separated the two germline ends. CDR3 region: CSARGRGPGNTIYF. CDR3 DNA: TGCAGTGCTAGAGGTCGGGGTCCTGGAAACACCATATATTTT.

The rearrangement links TRBV7-9 to TRBJ2-3; D not certain. Germline-derived CDR1 and CDR2 are SEHNR and FQNEAQ (reference sequence). The CDR3 loop spans 13 amino acids. V was shortened by 1 base and J by 5 bases, with 7 bases between the two germline ends. The CDR3, as DNA: TGTGCCAGCAGCTTAGTATCGGGAGATACGCAGTATTTT. This codes for CASSLVSGDTQYF.

In this sample, this clonotype turned up a few times. This chain connects TRBV28 to TRBJ1-4; weak D call: TRBD1 (5 bases). V was clipped by 8 bases and J by 4 bases, with 5 bases between them. The CDR3 runs to 11 residues. Germline CDR1 is MDHEN and CDR2 is SYDVKM. The CDR3 region is CASGGNEKLFF. The CDR3 nucleotides read TGTGCCAGCGGGGGTAATGAAAAACTGTTTTTT. The full variable domain, its missing parts supplied by reference TRBV28 and TRBJ1-4, is DVKVTQSSRYLVKRTGEKVFLECVQDMDHENMFWYRQDPGLGLRLIYFSYDVKMKEKGDIPEGYSVSREKKERFSLILESASTNQTSMYLCASGGNEKLFFGSGTQLSVL.

This clonotype came up many times. V usage is TRBV29-1 and J usage is TRBJ2-5; weak D call: TRBD2 (5 bases). With 4 bases removed from V and 5 bases from J, the gap between germline ends came to 14 bases. The CDR3 has 13 residues. Germline assignment: CDR1 SQVTM and CDR2 ANQGSEA. The DNA of the CDR3 is TGCAGCGTTGGTCGGACTCCCGGCGAGACCCAGTACTTC. This encodes CSVGRTPGETQYF.

The table lists this clonotype with many counts. This chain uses TRBV29-1 with TRBJ1-5, with 8 bases fitting TRBD1. V lost 6 bases and J lost 5; bases outside the gene matches: 6. The CDR3 sequence is 13 residues long. Germline V lookup: CDR1 SQVTM, CDR2 ANQGSEA. In DNA form, the CDR3 reads TGCAGCGTAGAGACAGGGGAACATCAGCCCCAGCATTTT. This gives the protein CSVETGEHQPQHF.

V and J are TRBV13 and TRBJ2-4, with 7 bases fitting TRBD1. V gave up 4 bases and J gave up 9 bases; unmatched junction bases: 6. The germline CDR1 and CDR2 sequences are PRHDT and FYEKMQ (reference sequence). The length of the CDR3 is 13 residues. This chain's CDR3 is CASSSWDSGIQYF. In DNA form, the CDR3 reads TGTGCCAGCAGCTCCTGGGACAGCGGCATTCAGTACTTC.

This clonotype was seen ten or more times. The rearrangement joins TRBV9 to TRBJ1-3, with D hard to call. Germline-derived CDR1 and CDR2 are SGDLS and YYNGEE. Trimming cost V 2 bases and J 0 bases, with 9 bases left between them. The CDR3 has 15 residues. CDR3 in amino acids: CASSVTSDSGNTIYF. CDR3 sequence (DNA): TGTGCCAGCAGCGTGACGTCCGACTCTGGAAACACCATATATTTT.

This clonotype was seen ten or more times. V usage is TRBV7-2 and J usage is TRBJ1-2; D is uncertain. Trimming took 2 bases from V and 8 from J, leaving 9 bases between them. This CDR3 has 12 residues. Germline V gene data show CDR1 as SGHTA and CDR2 as FQGNSA. This CDR3 reads CASSLRGDGYTF. CDR3 DNA: TGTGCCAGCAGCTTAAGAGGTGACGGCTACACCTTC.

Turning to this clonotype: A much bigger clone sits one base away, suggesting this may be a read error. This chain uses TRBV21-1 with TRBJ2-2; TRBD1, as called in the table, went unchecked against the DNA. TRBV21-1 is assigned pseudogene status. This CDR3 has 15 residues. The CDR3 reads CASGGTGANSGELFF. The CDR3 DNA reads TGTGCCAGCGGGGGGACAGGGGCGAACTCCGGGGAGCTGTTTTTT.

This clonotype was seen more than once but under ten times. The genes are TRBV7-8 and TRBJ2-3, with 11 bases lining up with TRBD2. Germline trimming cut 2 bases from V and 9 bases from J; bases unmatched to any gene: 4. This CDR3 is built from 14 residues. Per the germline V gene, CDR1 is SGHVS and CDR2 is FQNEAQ. DNA of the CDR3: TGTGCCAGCAGCTTACTAGCGGGGGGCTTCACGCAGTATTTT. Protein: CASSLLAGGFTQYF.

J is TRBJ2-1 and V is TRBV7-2, with 10 bases identical to TRBD2. Germline lookup yields CDR1 SGHTA and CDR2 FQGNSA. This CDR3 is built from 16 residues. The trim removed 5 bases at V and 4 bases at J, leaving 8 bases unmatched. CDR3 bases: TGTGCCAGCAGCCCCGAAAGGACTAGCGGATACAATGAGCAGTTCTTC. Protein sequence: CASSPERTSGYNEQFF.

The table lists this clonotype with a few counts. The chain is built from TRBV5-1 and TRBJ2-1; weak D call: TRBD1 (5 bases). Germline-derived CDR1 and CDR2 are SGHRS and YFSETQ. With 5 bases removed from V and 7 bases from J, the gap between germline ends came to 16 bases. This CDR3 has 14 residues. The CDR3 nucleotides read TGCGCCAGCAGTCCAACCGCAGGGAATAATGAGCAGTTCTTC. Encoded protein: CASSPTAGNNEQFF.

This clonotype has a count of ten or more. This rearrangement joins TRBV5-1 to TRBJ2-5; 9 bases map to TRBD1. V shed 3 bases, J shed 5 bases, and the junction held 5 bases outside the gene matches. Germline values: CDR1 SGHRS, CDR2 YFSETQ. The CDR3 is 14 residues long. In DNA, the CDR3 is TGCGCCAGCAGCTGGGGACAGGGCCGCGAGACCCAGTACTTC. Protein: CASSWGQGRETQYF.

Relative to its sample, this clonotype is medium-sized (0.01 to 0.1%). This chain uses TRBV24-1 with TRBJ2-1; D is uncertain. Trimming stripped 2 bases from V and 3 bases from J, with 7 bases between. This CDR3 has 14 amino acids. Germline CDR1 reads KGHDR; CDR2 reads SFDVKD. CDR3 DNA: TGTGCCACCAGTGATTCCCGAGACTACAATGAGCAGTTCTTC. The encoded protein is CATSDSRDYNEQFF.

The chain couples TRBV7-9 to TRBJ2-1; D call uncertain. The CDR3 totals 14 residues. V was trimmed by 4 bases and J by 8 bases, leaving 15 bases between them. Per the germline V gene, CDR1 is SEHNR and CDR2 is FQNEAQ (reference sequence). In nucleotides, the CDR3 is TGTGCCAGCAGCTCCCCGGCCCGCCGCGATGAGCAGTTCTTC. This translates into CASSSPARRDEQFF.

This clonotype was seen repeatedly, ten times or more. The chain employs TRBV6-2 or TRBV6-3 and TRBJ1-1, with 7 nucleotides matching TRBD1. The CDR3 length is 11 residues. Unmatched junction bases numbered 2, after V lost 8 bases and J lost 5 bases. The germline CDR1 and CDR2 sequences are MNHEY and SVGEGT. CDR3 sequence reads: CASQGVTEAFF. CDR3 DNA: TGTGCCAGCCAGGGGGTGACTGAAGCTTTCTTT.

This clonotype showed up many times. The rearrangement uses TRBV7-6 and TRBJ2-1; 9 bases are shared with TRBD2. Germline CDR1 and CDR2: SGHVS and FNYEAQ. The V and J ends lost 0 bases and 8 bases, in that order; junction bases with no gene match: 11. The CDR3 loop spans 17 amino acids. CDR3 bases: TGTGCCAGCAGCTTAGCGCCCGCGGGGGGGAAGGAAGATGAGCAGTTCTTC. It codes for CASSLAPAGGKEDEQFF.

The chain is built from TRBV7-9 and TRBJ2-7; no firm D call. Per the germline V gene, CDR1 is SEHNR and CDR2 is FQNEAQ (reference sequence). The ends were cut back, 3 bases at V and 0 bases at J, with 9 bases in the middle. The CDR3 is 14 amino acids. DNA of the CDR3: TGTGCCAGCAGCTTTCGGGCCAGCTCCTACGAGCAGTACTTC. This encodes CASSFRASSYEQYF.

This clonotype was found many times. The V call is TRBV12-3 or TRBV12-4, the J call TRBJ2-5, with 7 bases fitting TRBD2. This CDR3 has 13 amino acids. V was pared by 5 bases and J by 5 bases, with 5 bases of the junction left unmatched. CDR3 bases: TGTGCCAGCAGTCCCGGACTAGGCGAGACCCAGTACTTC. This translates into CASSPGLGETQYF.

This clonotype has a handful of counts. CDR3 coding DNA: TGCGCCAGCAGCCCCAACATACCCACGCCTAGCGGGGGGGCAGAGACCCAGTACTTC. Encoded protein: CASSPNIPTPSGGAETQYF. This chain links TRBV4-1 with TRBJ2-5; 12 nucleotides agree with TRBD2. From germline, CDR1 is MGHRA and CDR2 YSYEKL. The length of the CDR3 is 19 residues. With V trimmed by 4 bases and J by 4 bases, 16 bases remained unmatched.

This clonotype was seen repeatedly, ten times or more. This chain connects TRBV7-8 to TRBJ2-2; D is ambiguous. The V and J ends lost 5 bases and 4 bases respectively, with 14 bases between them. The germline V gene encodes CDR1 SGHVS and CDR2 FQNEAQ. The CDR3 sequence is 15 residues long. The CDR3 protein is CASSRSGSTTGELFF. The DNA for the CDR3 is TGTGCCAGCAGCCGCAGTGGGTCGACCACCGGGGAGCTGTTTTTT.

CDR3 nucleotides: TGCGCCAGCAGCTTGGCCGGCGGATATAGCTCCTACAATGAGCAGTTCTTC. It codes for CASSLAGGYSSYNEQFF. The gene calls are TRBV5-1 and TRBJ2-1; D uncertain. V was trimmed by 0 bases and J by 0 bases, leaving 13 bases between them. The CDR3 runs 17 residues. Germline CDR1 is SGHRS and CDR2 is YFSETQ.

The chain links TRBV7-2 to TRBJ2-2; TRBD2 is a possible D gene (6 bases). CDR3 length: 14 amino acids. Trimming cost V 5 bases and J 6 bases, with 13 bases left between them. CDR1 and CDR2 from the germline V gene are SGHTA and FQGNSA. In DNA form, the CDR3 reads TGTGCCAGCAGCACAAGGACGGGAGCCGGGGAGCTGTTTTTT. Translated: CASSTRTGAGELFF.